Included here is one TCR beta chain sequence, with context. There were healthy Caucasian individuals from Russia, aged roughly 6 to 100, serving as donors. V lost 4 bases and J 9 bases, leaving 18 bases between the germline ends. Germline V lookup: CDR1 SEHNR, CDR2 FQNEAQ (reference sequence). The CDR3 loop spans 14 amino acids. This record comes from a study of blood T cells in healthy people across ages. Study at large: Template switching picked up about one barcoded beta molecule for each two T cells.

Using a J-beta primer mix together with a sample-barcoded 5' primer, a second PCR was run for about 7 to 12 cycles. One entry per CDR3 protein results from TCRdb running MiXCR on the 5' RACE reads. This table has around 820,000 distinct CDR3 sequences, around 25% appearing once. These sequences were also reported in another study, on T cells of mothers and their children.

This receptor was identified in a boy aged 10-17 years in good health. The chain links TRBV7-9 to TRBJ2-5; possibly TRBD2 for D (6 bases). Material for sequencing was blood. This CDR3 reads CASSSGGAPEAQYF. CDR3 coding DNA: TGTGCCAGCAGCTCAGGCGGGGCCCCCGAGGCCCAGTACTTC.